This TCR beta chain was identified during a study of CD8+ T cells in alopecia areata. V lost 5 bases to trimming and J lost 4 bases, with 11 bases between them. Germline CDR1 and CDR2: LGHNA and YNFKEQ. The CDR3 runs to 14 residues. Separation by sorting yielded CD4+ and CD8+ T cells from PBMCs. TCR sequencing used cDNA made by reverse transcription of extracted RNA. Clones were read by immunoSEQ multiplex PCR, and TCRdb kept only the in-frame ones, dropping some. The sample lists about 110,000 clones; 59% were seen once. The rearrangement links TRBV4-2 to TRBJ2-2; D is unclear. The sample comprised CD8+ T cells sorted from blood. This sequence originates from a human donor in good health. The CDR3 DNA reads TGTGCCAGCAGCAGCAGACGATTCACCGGGGAGCTGTTTTTT. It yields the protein CASSSRRFTGELFF.